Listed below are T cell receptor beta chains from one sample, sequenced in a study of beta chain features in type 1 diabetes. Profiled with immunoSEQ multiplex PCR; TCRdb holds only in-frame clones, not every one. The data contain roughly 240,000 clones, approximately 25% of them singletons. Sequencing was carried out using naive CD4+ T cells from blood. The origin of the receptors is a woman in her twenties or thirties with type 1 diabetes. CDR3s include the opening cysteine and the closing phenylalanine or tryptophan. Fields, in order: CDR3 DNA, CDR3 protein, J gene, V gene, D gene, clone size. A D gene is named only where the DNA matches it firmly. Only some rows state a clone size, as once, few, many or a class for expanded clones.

DNA: TGTGCCAGCAGCTTAGACAGGGAAGGGCAGCCCCAGCATTTT
CDR3: CASSLDREGQPQHF
J: TRBJ1-5
V: TRBV7-8
D: NA
size: NA

DNA: TGCGCCAGCAGCTTGGTTGTGGGGGAGGCTGCAGATACGCAGTATTTT
CDR3: CASSLVVGEAADTQYF
J: TRBJ2-3
V: TRBV5-1
D: NA
size: few

DNA: TGTGCCAGCAGTAGAACTAGCGGGACCTACGAGCAGTACTTC
CDR3: CASSRTSGTYEQYF
J: TRBJ2-7
V: TRBV7-3
D: TRBD2
size: few

DNA: TGTGCCAGCTCACCGGGACTAGCGGGAGTCGAGCAGTACTTC
CDR3: CASSPGLAGVEQYF
J: TRBJ2-7
V: TRBV18
D: TRBD2
size: NA

DNA: TGTGCCAGCAGTTACGGAGAGGTCGGGGAGCTGTTTTTT
CDR3: CASSYGEVGELFF
J: TRBJ2-2
V: TRBV6-6
D: NA
size: NA

DNA: TGCGCCAGCAGCCTCCGCTACAGGGAACTCAACTATGGCTACACCTTC
CDR3: CASSLRYRELNYGYTF
J: TRBJ1-2
V: TRBV4-1
D: NA
size: NA

DNA: TGTGCCAGCAGCTCCGACAGTCTCAACAATGAGCAGTTCTTC
CDR3: CASSSDSLNNEQFF
J: TRBJ2-1
V: TRBV9
D: NA
size: few

DNA: TGCGCCAGCAGGCTGACGCCACTAGAGGATACGCAGTATTTT
CDR3: CASRLTPLEDTQYF
J: TRBJ2-3
V: TRBV5-1
D: NA
size: NA

DNA: TGCGCCAGCAGCCAAGCCTACCGATCAAACAGGGTACACGAGCAGTACTTC
CDR3: CASSQAYRSNRVHEQYF
J: TRBJ2-7
V: TRBV4-1
D: NA
size: few

DNA: TGTGCCAGCAGCTTTGAACTAGCGGGCGATGAGCAGTTCTTC
CDR3: CASSFELAGDEQFF
J: TRBJ2-1
V: TRBV7-2
D: TRBD2
size: NA

DNA: TGTGCCAGTAGTATTCGGACCGGGACAGGGACCTATGGCTACACCTTC
CDR3: CASSIRTGTGTYGYTF
J: TRBJ1-2
V: TRBV19
D: TRBD1
size: few

DNA: TGTGCCAGCAGCCCTGACAAACTAGCGGGAAGCGAGCAGTACTTC
CDR3: CASSPDKLAGSEQYF
J: TRBJ2-7
V: TRBV7-2
D: TRBD2
size: NA

DNA: TGCAGCGTTGAAATACCCCTGGGCCTAGCGGGAGTACAAGATACGCAGTATTTT
CDR3: CSVEIPLGLAGVQDTQYF
J: TRBJ2-3
V: TRBV29-1
D: TRBD2
size: few

DNA: TGTGCCAGCAGCGACCTGTCGCGGGGATCTTACTACAATGAGCAGTTCTTC
CDR3: CASSDLSRGSYYNEQFF
J: TRBJ2-1
V: TRBV9
D: NA
size: NA

DNA: TGCGCCAGCAGCTTGGACCCGGGACTAGCCTACAATGAGCAGTTCTTC
CDR3: CASSLDPGLAYNEQFF
J: TRBJ2-1
V: TRBV5-1
D: TRBD2
size: few

DNA: TGCAGCGTTGCGGGGACAGGGAATGGCTACACCTTC
CDR3: CSVAGTGNGYTF
J: TRBJ1-2
V: TRBV29-1
D: TRBD1
size: NA

DNA: TGCGCCAGCAGTCGGACTAGCGGGACCACCGGGGAGCTGTTTTTT
CDR3: CASSRTSGTTGELFF
J: TRBJ2-2
V: TRBV5-1
D: TRBD2
size: few

DNA: TGTGCCAGCAGTTTAGCTAGCGGGAACAAAAACATTCAGTACTTC
CDR3: CASSLASGNKNIQYF
J: TRBJ2-4
V: TRBV27
D: TRBD2
size: NA

DNA: TGTGCCAGCAGCTTGAACCAGGGTGCCTATGGCTACACCTTC
CDR3: CASSLNQGAYGYTF
J: TRBJ1-2
V: TRBV5-4
D: NA
size: NA

DNA: TGCGCCAGCAGCTTCGGAGGGGTAGGTGGCTACACCTTC
CDR3: CASSFGGVGGYTF
J: TRBJ1-2
V: TRBV5-1
D: NA
size: NA

DNA: TGCAGCGTTGAAATACAGACCTCCTACGAGCAGTACTTC
CDR3: CSVEIQTSYEQYF
J: TRBJ2-7
V: TRBV29-1
D: NA
size: few

DNA: TGTGCCAGCAGCCGACTAGATGGGGCCACAGATACGCAGTATTTT
CDR3: CASSRLDGATDTQYF
J: TRBJ2-3
V: TRBV25-1
D: NA
size: few

DNA: TGTGCCTGGACCCCACCAGGGGACGAGACCCAGTACTTC
CDR3: CAWTPPGDETQYF
J: TRBJ2-5
V: TRBV30
D: NA
size: few

DNA: TGCGCCAGCAGCCTCGGGACTCTAAACACTGAAGCTTTCTTT
CDR3: CASSLGTLNTEAFF
J: TRBJ1-1
V: TRBV4-1
D: NA
size: few

DNA: TGTGCCAGCACCCAGGGAGGGGGTGAAAAACTGTTTTTT
CDR3: CASTQGGGEKLFF
J: TRBJ1-4
V: TRBV28
D: NA
size: few

DNA: TGTGCCAGCAGATTTACAGGGAGAAGCTATGGCTACACCTTC
CDR3: CASRFTGRSYGYTF
J: TRBJ1-2
V: TRBV5-6
D: NA
size: NA

DNA: TGCAGCGCCCGAAGCGACACCATATATTTT
CDR3: CSARSDTIYF
J: TRBJ1-3
V: TRBV29-1
D: NA
size: NA

DNA: TGTGCCAGCAGCCAATGGTCAGTGCAGCCCCAGCATTTT
CDR3: CASSQWSVQPQHF
J: TRBJ1-5
V: TRBV16
D: NA
size: NA